These 2 T cell receptor beta chains originate from one sample sequenced in a study of blood T cell repertoires in COVID-19. Data came from immunoSEQ multiplex PCR; TCRdb stores just in-frame clones and leaves some out. The sample carries about 59,000 clones, less than 85% recorded once. Material for sequencing was peripheral blood. The receptors shown here come from a woman in her seventies with acute or convalescent COVID-19.

This chain connects TRBV19 to TRBJ1-5, with 7 nucleotides matching TRBD1. V gave up 6 bases and J gave up 2 bases; unmatched junction bases: 4. The CDR3 runs 14 residues. The V gene's germline CDR1 is LNHDA and CDR2 SQIVND (reference sequence). The CDR3 here is CASRRGQGNQPQHF. CDR3 nucleotide sequence: TGTGCCAGTAGACGCGGACAGGGCAATCAGCCCCAGCATTTT.

The chain uses TRBV15 and TRBJ1-1; 8 bases are shared with TRBD1. Germline V lookup: CDR1 LNHNV, CDR2 YYDKDF (reference sequence). The V gene end was trimmed by 1 base and the J gene end by 5 bases; junction bases not matched to a gene: 6. This CDR3 region has 15 residues. The CDR3 reads CATSRAGGGWTEAFF. CDR3 nucleotide sequence: TGTGCCACCAGCAGAGCAGGGGGCGGTTGGACTGAAGCTTTCTTT.